These 24 T cell receptor beta chains were sequenced from one sample in a study of technical replicates of blood from four donors (dated by TCRdb to the late 2010s). The library was made by the immunoSEQ multiplex PCR assay. TCRdb retrieved this table from immuneACCESS and kept in-frame rearrangements only. Not all clones are present; in checked studies, unresolved V genes account for under half, and no reason is known for the remainder. The sample yields some 70,000 clones; roughly nine tenths were counted once. The leading ten clones occupy roughly 0.37% of the sample. The sample consisted of T cells isolated from PBMCs. The source is a human donor in good health.

The chain uses TRBV11-2 and TRBJ2-1, with TRBD1 matching over 8 bases. Per germline, CDR1 SGHAT and CDR2 FQNNGV. The CDR3 loop spans 15 amino acids. J lost 8 bases, V lost 5 bases, and 11 bases had no gene match. CDR3 in amino acids: CASSQLGTGLHEQFF. The CDR3 region has the DNA TGTGCCAGCAGCCAACTAGGGACAGGCTTGCATGAGCAGTTCTTC.

V is TRBV6-5 and J is TRBJ2-1; tentative D call: TRBD2 (5 bases). The CDR3 runs to 15 residues. The V gene lost 5 bases and the J gene lost 9 bases, with 20 bases spanning the gap. Per germline, CDR1 MNHEY and CDR2 SVGAGI. CDR3 sequence (DNA): TGTGCCAGCAGTATCTACCGGGAAAATCGCGGTGAGCAGTTCTTC. This gives the protein CASSIYRENRGEQFF.

The genes are TRBV11-2 and TRBJ2-7, with 10 bases that match TRBD1. Germline V lookup: CDR1 SGHAT, CDR2 FQNNGV. The V and J ends lost 2 bases and 5 bases, in that order; junction bases with no gene match: 9. The CDR3 has 16 amino acids. CDR3 in amino acids: CASSLTPRTGGHEQYF. The CDR3 bases are TGTGCCAGCAGCTTAACCCCTCGGACAGGGGGACACGAGCAGTACTTC.

The chain joins TRBV6-5 to TRBJ1-2; 8 bases match TRBD1. V was pared by 7 bases and J by 7 bases, with 8 bases of the junction left unmatched. CDR3 length: 13 amino acids. Germline CDR1 reads MNHEY; CDR2 reads SVGAGI. DNA for the CDR3: TGTGCCAGCACGATAGGACAGGGAGGTGGCTACACCTTC. Residues: CASTIGQGGGYTF.

V usage is TRBV30 and J usage is TRBJ2-7; 11 positions agree with TRBD2. CDR3 length: 16 amino acids. The V segment lost 0 bases and the J segment 5 bases; nucleotides outside the gene matches: 9. CDR1 GTSNPN and CDR2 SVGIG come from the germline V gene (reference sequence). This CDR3 reads CAWSVQATSGSDEQYF. The CDR3 nucleotides are TGTGCCTGGAGTGTACAAGCTACTAGCGGGAGTGACGAGCAGTACTTC.

The rearrangement links TRBV19 to TRBJ1-2, with 9 bases lining up with TRBD1. Germline trimming cut 8 bases from V and 8 bases from J; bases unmatched to any gene: 9. This CDR3 has 13 residues. In germline, CDR1 is LNHDA, CDR2 SQIVND (reference sequence). The CDR3 sequence: CASRPGQGWGYTF. Written as DNA, the CDR3 is TGTGCCAGTCGTCCGGGACAGGGTTGGGGCTACACCTTC. The full variable domain, completed using reference TRBV19 and TRBJ1-2, is DGGITQSPKYLFRKEGQNVTLSCEQNLNHDAMYWYRQDPGQGLRLIYYSQIVNDFQKGDIAEGYSVSREKKESFPLTVTSAQKNPTAFYLCASRPGQGWGYTFGSGTRLTVV.

With respect to this clone: One junction end disagrees with the germline gene, perhaps due to a read error. This chain links TRBV5-1 with TRBJ1-4, with D perhaps matching TRBD1 (5 bases). The CDR3 length is 14 residues. CDR1 and CDR2 from the germline V gene are SGHRS and YFSETQ. The CDR3 DNA sequence: TGCGCCAGCAGCTTGAGTGGGGCCTTTGAAGAACTGTTTTTT. Translating it yields CASSLSGAFEELFF.

V is TRBV28 and J is TRBJ2-7, with TRBD2 matching 9 bases. V lost 6 bases, J lost 2 bases, and 5 bases stayed unmatched. CDR3 size: 14 residues. CDR1 is MDHEN and CDR2 is SYDVKM in the germline V gene. The DNA of the CDR3 is TGTGCCAGCAGCCGAATAGCGGGAGCCTACGAGCAGTACTTC. This codes for CASSRIAGAYEQYF.

V gene TRBV2 combines with J gene TRBJ2-5; no definite D call. Trimming stripped 7 bases from V and 2 bases from J, with 14 bases between. The V gene's germline CDR1 is SNHLY and CDR2 FYNNEI. The CDR3 runs 14 residues. The CDR3 reads CASNPSTGQETQYF. Written as DNA, the CDR3 is TGTGCCAGCAACCCTAGTACGGGTCAAGAGACCCAGTACTTC.

The CDR3 region has the DNA TGCGCCAGCAGCCAAGAACCCAGGAGGCGGACTAATGAAAAACTGTTTTTT. This encodes CASSQEPRRRTNEKLFF. The chain links TRBV4-3 to TRBJ1-4; D is unresolved. Trimming stripped 0 bases from V and 2 bases from J, with 13 bases between. CDR1 and CDR2 (germline): LGHNA, YSLEER. The CDR3 is 17 residues long.

The chain has TRBV28 and TRBJ2-7; 7 positions match TRBD1. Per the germline V gene, CDR1 is MDHEN and CDR2 is SYDVKM. J was trimmed by 2 bases and V by 6 bases; bases with no gene match: 7. This CDR3 is 14 amino acids long. The CDR3 DNA sequence: TGTGCCAGCAGCCTGGGACAGATCCCCTACGAGCAGTACTTC. Translation: CASSLGQIPYEQYF.

This chain uses TRBV19 with TRBJ2-1; D perhaps matches TRBD2 (6 bases). V was shortened by 6 bases and J by 5 bases, with 17 bases between the two germline ends. The CDR3 extends over 15 amino acids. Germline V CDR1 and CDR2: LNHDA, SQIVND (reference sequence). CDR3 DNA: TGTGCCAGTAGCACTATACGGGAGCAAGACAATGAGCAGTTCTTC. Amino acids: CASSTIREQDNEQFF.

This clone is a singleton in its sample. The chain uses TRBV9 and TRBJ2-7, with 9 bases fitting TRBD1. After removal of 0 bases from V and 6 bases from J, the junction contained 7 bases not matched to a gene. This CDR3 is 15 amino acids long. The germline gives CDR1 SGDLS, CDR2 YYNGEE. CDR3 sequence (DNA): TGTGCCAGCAGCGTAGCTGGGACAGGGATTGTCGAGCAGTACTTC. Protein product: CASSVAGTGIVEQYF.

The chain couples TRBV7-8 to TRBJ2-1, with 9 bases aligning to TRBD1. Trimming at V came to 3 bases and at J to 5 bases, leaving 8 bases not matched to a gene. Looked up from germline, CDR1 is SGHVS and CDR2 is FQNEAQ. This CDR3 has 16 residues. The CDR3 DNA reads TGTGCCAGCAGCTTCAACAGGGGGCCCAGTAACAATGAGCAGTTCTTC. This gives the protein CASSFNRGPSNNEQFF. The full variable domain, completed using reference TRBV7-8 and TRBJ2-1, is GAGVSQSPRYKVAKRGQDVALRCDPISGHVSLFWYQQALGQGPEFLTYFQNEAQLDKSGLPSDRFFAERPEGSVSTLKIQRTQQEDSAVYLCASSFNRGPSNNEQFFGPGTRLTVL.

For the CDR3, the DNA is TGTGCCAGCAGCTTAGGGGGAGGGCCTGGGGAGACCCAGTACTTC. Translation: CASSLGGGPGETQYF. The rearrangement links TRBV7-2 to TRBJ2-5; 7 bases agree with TRBD2. After removal of 1 base from V and 5 bases from J, the junction contained 7 bases not matched to a gene. This CDR3 contains 15 residues. The germline CDR1 and CDR2 sequences are SGHTA and FQGNSA.

The chain uses TRBV2 and TRBJ2-7; a weak D match, TRBD1 (5 bases). CDR3 length equals 13 residues. Germline V CDR1 and CDR2: SNHLY, FYNNEI. Deletions cut 2 bases from V and 7 bases from J, with 12 bases between. The CDR3 region has the DNA TGTGCCAGCAGTGAACTCACAGGTTATGAGCAGTACTTC. Its translation: CASSELTGYEQYF.

The rearrangement joins TRBV7-9 to TRBJ1-4; D gene unclear. The V gene's germline CDR1 is SEHNR and CDR2 FQNEAQ (reference sequence). V was clipped by 5 bases and J by 7 bases, with 14 bases between them. The CDR3 extends over 14 amino acids. CDR3 DNA sequence: TGTGCCAGCAGCGTACCGGACGGGATTGAAAAACTGTTTTTT. Amino acids: CASSVPDGIEKLFF.

The gene calls are TRBV15 and TRBJ2-1, with D tentatively TRBD2 (6 bases). The germline V and J ends were trimmed by 0 bases and 4 bases, with 10 bases remaining between them. The CDR3 is 15 amino acids. Germline lookup yields CDR1 LNHNV and CDR2 YYDKDF (reference sequence). CDR3 loop: CATSRDLGTYNEQFF. In DNA form, the CDR3 reads TGTGCCACCAGCAGAGATCTGGGGACTTACAATGAGCAGTTCTTC.

The chain joins TRBV27 to TRBJ2-7; 10 bases agree with TRBD1. With 7 bases clipped from V and 0 bases from J, the junction kept 9 bases outside the gene matches. The CDR3 loop spans 16 amino acids. The germline CDR1 and CDR2 sequences are MNHEY and SMNVEV (reference sequence). CDR3 bases: TGTGCCAGCATGATTTGGGGGACAGGGGTCTCCTACGAGCAGTACTTC. Translating gives CASMIWGTGVSYEQYF.

The chain couples TRBV19 to TRBJ2-3; 8 positions agree with TRBD1. Germline-derived CDR1 and CDR2 are LNHDA and SQIVND (reference sequence). J was trimmed by 4 bases and V by 5 bases; bases with no gene match: 5. The CDR3 sequence is 14 residues long. CDR3 amino acids: CASSVDREADTQYF. The CDR3 DNA reads as TGTGCCAGTAGTGTGGACAGGGAGGCAGATACGCAGTATTTT.

This clone was recorded a few times. The V gene is TRBV2, the J gene TRBJ2-3; D gene ambiguous. CDR3 length: 14 amino acids. Germline-derived CDR1 and CDR2 are SNHLY and FYNNEI. The ends were cut back, 4 bases at V and 2 bases at J, with 10 bases in the middle. CDR3: CASSVRPLTDTQYF. The CDR3 region has the DNA TGTGCCAGCAGTGTGAGGCCCCTCACAGATACGCAGTATTTT.

The chain employs TRBV4-1 and TRBJ2-7, with TRBD2 identical over 7 bases. There are 13 residues in the CDR3. From germline, CDR1 is MGHRA and CDR2 YSYEKL. With V trimmed by 6 bases and J by 2 bases, 4 bases remained unmatched. The CDR3 spells CASREREAYEQYF. The CDR3 nucleotides read TGCGCCAGCAGGGAGCGGGAAGCCTACGAGCAGTACTTC.

V gene TRBV19 combines with J gene TRBJ1-2, with 10 bases identical to TRBD1. The CDR3 has 16 amino acids. Germline V CDR1 and CDR2: LNHDA, SQIVND (reference sequence). V lost 6 bases to trimming and J lost 4 bases; unmatched junction nucleotides: 11. The CDR3 sequence: CASSLRDRGLFYGYTF. In DNA form, the CDR3 reads TGTGCCAGTAGCCTCCGGGACAGGGGCCTTTTCTATGGCTACACCTTC.

V and J are TRBV6-5 and TRBJ2-7; TRBD1 is a possible D gene (6 bases). Trimming took off 4 bases at V and 4 bases at J, with 14 bases between the two ends. The CDR3 consists of 14 residues. Germline V gene sequence: CDR1 MNHEY, CDR2 SVGAGI. CDR3 sequence (DNA): TGTGCCAGCAGTTGGAACAGGGTGGCGTACGAGCAGTACTTC. Residues: CASSWNRVAYEQYF.